This T cell receptor (beta chain) stems from a study of T cell responses to AZD1222 COVID-19 vaccine (dated by TCRdb to the early 2020s). Describing the broader study: AZD1222 recipients whose second dose came at about 4 weeks and those whose second dose came at about 12 weeks were combined into one group, since spike-specific TCR depth and breadth did not differ between the two schedules. TCR sequencing covered more than 230 trial participants: some 210 given two doses of AZD1222 and about 26 given two doses of MenACWY control vaccine. Trial participants were enrolled into age subgroups of 18-55, 56-69 and 70-plus years, which contained about 150, 27 and 61 TCR-sequenced participants, respectively.

Paper-wide results and their limitations: Conclusions about previously exposed vaccinees are limited because only six or seven AZD1222 recipients were SARS-CoV-2 seropositive at baseline. The 56-69-year group was small, and its depth increase did not reach significance, likely because of low power. Most participants were white British and females outnumbered males, and the authors suggested that clonal diversity may have been underestimated. Reportedly, almost half of the unique spike-specific TCRs recognized epitopes lying outside the regions that are mutated in the B.1.351 and B.1.1.7 variants. CD4 TCRs associated with the vaccine covered the entire spike protein, and the dominant responses were in regions 160-218 and 743-854. No day 14 peak-response samples were available, so repertoires were characterized only after the peak T cell response. A significant rise in spike-specific TCR breadth and depth was observed after two AZD1222 doses relative to day 0 and relative to MenACWY recipients.

This clone has only one observation. There is no known antigen for this receptor. Base qualities were left out, and no much larger clone turns up one base away. The time point label, as the study defines it: baseline before first vaccination. Vaccinee samples came from UK trials COV001 and COV002, including a single-blind randomized controlled phase 2/3 trial of AZD1222 (ChAdOx1 nCoV-19) in healthy adults. For TCRbeta chain sequencing, PBMC samples from trial participants were taken at day 0 and at day 28 after the second dose. V is reduced by 3 bases and J by 3 bases, leaving a spacing of 12 bases between them. Per the germline V gene (reference sequence), LNHDA is the CDR1 and SQIVND is the CDR2. Measured from the cysteine to the phenylalanine, the CDR3 is 15 residues long. This entry keeps only the CDR3 DNA: 45 bases, framed from base 1. The CDR3 regions of human TCRbeta chains were analyzed by immunosequencing. The paper's processing steps were these. TCRs in the repertoires were compared against a reference library of SARS-CoV-2-specific TCRs that had been generated with the MIRA antigen-specificity platform. Breadth was defined as the fraction of unique TCRs that were SARS-CoV-2-associated, and depth was defined as the fraction of total T cells that were SARS-CoV-2-associated. Using the MIRA data, every spike-specific TCR was mapped to the spike region that the TCR reacted to and assigned to either a CD4 or a CD8 class. Log10-transformed breadth and depth values were compared by one-way ANOVA with Sidak's multiple comparisons tests. TCRdb re-hosts the immuneACCESS table, in-frame sequences only. Its copies lack some clones; in the studies checked, an unresolved V gene accounts for under half of them, and the cause for the rest is not known. The V and J calls and clone size were taken over from that table, and D and trimming were inferred from the DNA. Here the sample has 100,000 or so clones; approximately 90% occur a single time. The ten largest clones take up 5% of the sample.

The chain is assembled from TRBV19 and TRBJ1-5; the D gene assignment is ambiguous. The TCR originated in an adult in good health. Sequencing was performed on peripheral blood, taken on day 0 of AZD1222 vaccination. The CDR3 reads CASSISAGFNQPQHF. The DNA is as follows: TGTGCCAGTAGTATCTCGGCGGGGTTCAATCAGCCCCAGCATTTT.